Below, one T cell receptor beta chain is given with its context. What it binds is not known. This sample stems from a study of T cell responses to AZD1222 COVID-19 vaccine. Study-level points and caveats: Only after the peak T cell response were repertoires sampled.

V lost 5 bases, J lost 9 bases, and 6 bases stayed unmatched. This CDR3 has 15 amino acids. From germline, CDR1 is SEHNR and CDR2 FQNEAQ (reference sequence). The table came from immunoSEQ multiplex PCR; TCRdb's copy has only in-frame clones and leaves some out. In the table there are more than 65,000 clones, 70% to 80% of which are singletons. Sequences were derived from peripheral blood, sampled on day 0 of AZD1222 vaccination. V and J are TRBV7-9 and TRBJ2-1; TRBD2 agrees at 14 bases. This receptor was taken from an adult in good health. DNA of the CDR3: TGTGCCAGCAGCAGAGTTGGGACTAGCGGGAGTGAGCAGTTCTTC. As protein: CASSRVGTSGSEQFF. The complete variable domain, with remaining parts taken from reference TRBV7-9 and TRBJ2-1, reads DTGVSQNPRHKITKRGQNVTFRCDPISEHNRLYWYRQTLGQGPEFLTYFQNEAQLEKSRLLSDRFSAERPKGSFSTLEIQRTEQGDSAMYLCASSRVGTSGSEQFFGPGTRLTVL.